Below, 9 T cell receptor beta chains from the same sample are listed, as sequenced in a study of chemoradiotherapy in HPV16-positive cancers. The method was immunoSEQ multiplex PCR; TCRdb's version includes in-frame clones alone and lacks a portion of them. The sample records fewer than 6,000 clones, approximately 93% being singletons. The sequenced sample was blood, obtained from a patient who underwent chemoradiotherapy. The receptors come from a human donor with HPV-associated anogenital cancer.

The J gene is TRBJ2-5, the V gene TRBV4-3; D is possibly TRBD1 or TRBD2 (6 bases each). The CDR3 has 15 residues. Germline V gene sequence: CDR1 LGHNA, CDR2 YSLEER. Trimming removed 1 base from V and 4 bases from J, with 13 bases in between. Written as DNA, the CDR3 is TGCGCCAGCAGCCAAGGTGGGGGGCGCAGAGAGACCCAGTACTTC. Its translation is CASSQGGGRRETQYF.

The V and J genes are TRBV7-6 and TRBJ2-2, with a tentative D call TRBD1 (5 bases). Trimming removed 1 base from V and 3 bases from J, with 9 bases in between. From germline, CDR1 is SGHVS and CDR2 FNYEAQ. This CDR3 is 15 amino acids long. The CDR3 region is CASSLVGPYTGELFF. In nucleotides, the CDR3 is TGTGCCAGCAGCTTAGTGGGGCCTTACACCGGGGAGCTGTTTTTT.

The rearrangement joins TRBV7-9 to TRBJ1-1; 8 nucleotides match TRBD1. CDR1 and CDR2 (germline): SEHNR, FQNEAQ (reference sequence). CDR3 length: 12 residues. V shed 3 bases, J shed 8 bases, and the junction held 2 bases outside the gene matches. Here the CDR3 DNA reads TGTGCCAGCAGCTTGGCAGGGGGCGAAGCTTTCTTT. Its protein product is CASSLAGGEAFF.

The chain uses TRBV19 and TRBJ1-3; no firm D call. The CDR3 has 15 amino acids. V was shortened by 3 bases and J by 0 bases, with 9 bases between the two germline ends. Germline V gene lookup returns CDR1 LNHDA and CDR2 SQIVND (reference sequence). The CDR3 region is CASSMKTYSGNTIYF. The DNA for the CDR3 is TGTGCCAGTAGTATGAAGACCTACTCTGGAAACACCATATATTTT.

J is TRBJ1-2 and V is TRBV27; a weak D match, TRBD1 (6 bases). The CDR3 length is 16 residues. Germline V gene sequence: CDR1 MNHEY, CDR2 SMNVEV (reference sequence). V dropped 6 bases and J dropped 2 bases, with 19 bases sitting between them. The CDR3 loop is CASRITTGIKNYGYTF. CDR3 nucleotide sequence: TGTGCCAGCAGGATAACTACAGGGATAAAAAACTATGGCTACACCTTC.

The gene calls are TRBV9 and TRBJ2-7, with 10 positions matching TRBD1. In germline, CDR1 is SGDLS, CDR2 YYNGEE. This CDR3 comprises 15 residues. Trimming at V came to 4 bases and at J to 5 bases, leaving 9 bases not matched to a gene. CDR3 sequence (DNA): TGTGCCAGCAGCCCCCGGGACAGGGGTTCCCACGAGCAGTACTTC. This gives the protein CASSPRDRGSHEQYF.

This clone turned up a few times. The chain uses TRBV19 and TRBJ1-2, with a weak D call TRBD1 (6 bases). V was pared by 5 bases and J by 14 bases, with 15 bases between. CDR1 LNHDA and CDR2 SQIVND come from the germline V gene (reference sequence). This CDR3 is built from 11 residues. In nucleotides, the CDR3 is TGTGCCAGTAGTGCCGCAGGGGCCTGGACCTTC. Translation: CASSAAGAWTF.

The rearrangement links TRBV7-6 to TRBJ1-5; 7 bases line up with TRBD1. The germline CDR1 and CDR2 sequences are SGHVS and FNYEAQ. The CDR3 covers 15 residues. The V and J ends lost 2 bases and 2 bases, in that order; junction bases with no gene match: 3. The CDR3 DNA reads as TGTGCCAGCAGCTTACGACAGGGTGGCAATCAGCCCCAGCATTTT. Encoded protein: CASSLRQGGNQPQHF.

The chain recombines TRBV5-5 with TRBJ2-7; no clear D gene. Trimming left V 4 bases short and J 2 bases short, with 13 bases between. This CDR3 is 14 amino acids long. CDR1 SGHKS and CDR2 YYEKEE come from the germline V gene (reference sequence). The CDR3 protein is CASSAGDITYEQYF. In nucleotides, the CDR3 is TGTGCCAGCAGCGCCGGAGACATTACCTACGAGCAGTACTTC.